The 8 T cell receptor beta chains given below trace back to one sample, sequenced in a study of blood T cell repertoires in COVID-19. The table came from immunoSEQ multiplex PCR; TCRdb's copy has only in-frame clones and leaves some out. The sample has nearly 55,000 clones; 70% to 90% are singletons. The sequenced sample was peripheral blood. The receptors shown here come from a man between 70 and 80 years old with active COVID-19.

The chain uses TRBV18 and TRBJ2-1, with 7 bases that match TRBD1. Germline V lookup: CDR1 KGHSH, CDR2 LQKENI. CDR3 size: 14 residues. The ends lost 2 bases at V and 7 bases at J; junction bases unmatched: 5. The CDR3 spells CASSPGQGENEQFF. CDR3 nucleotide sequence: TGTGCCAGCTCACCAGGGCAGGGGGAGAATGAGCAGTTCTTC.

This clone showed up just a few times. The V call is TRBV4-1, the J call TRBJ2-7, with TRBD1 identical over 8 bases. CDR3 length: 15 residues. V lost 0 bases to trimming and J lost 3 bases; unmatched junction nucleotides: 4. CDR1 is MGHRA and CDR2 is YSYEKL in the germline V gene. CDR3 region: CASSQDTGGLYEQYF. CDR3 in DNA: TGCGCCAGCAGCCAAGATACAGGGGGTCTCTACGAGCAGTACTTC.

V and J are TRBV11-2 and TRBJ2-7; TRBD1 is a possible D gene (5 bases). Trimming removed 5 bases at V and 7 bases at J, with 21 bases between. The germline V gene has CDR1 SGHAT and CDR2 FQNNGV. This CDR3 region has 15 residues. The CDR3 region has the DNA TGTGCCAGCAGCCCGACCCGAAGGGCGGACAAGGAGCAGTACTTC. Translated: CASSPTRRADKEQYF.

The rearrangement links TRBV10-1 to TRBJ2-5, with 9 bases matching TRBD1. CDR3 length: 14 residues. The germline CDR1 and CDR2 sequences are WNHNN and SYGVQD (reference sequence). The ends lost 8 bases at V and 4 bases at J; junction bases unmatched: 8. CDR3 DNA: TGCGCCAGCCTAGACAGGGGGTTTAGAGAGACCCAGTACTTC. It translates to CASLDRGFRETQYF.

J is TRBJ2-3 and V is TRBV5-6, with 8 nucleotides matching TRBD2. The CDR3 sequence is 16 residues long. Losses at the gene ends were 1 base for V and 4 bases for J; bases not matched to a gene: 8. From germline, CDR1 is SGHDT and CDR2 YYEEEE. DNA for the CDR3: TGTGCCAGCAGCTTGTCCCTAGCGGGCTCCGCAGATACGCAGTATTTT. Protein sequence: CASSLSLAGSADTQYF.

The gene calls are TRBV6-4 and TRBJ2-3; 10 nucleotides line up with TRBD1. V lost 10 bases and J lost 0; bases outside the gene matches: 10. Germline CDR1 reads MRHNA; CDR2 reads SNTAGT. The CDR3 has 16 amino acids. The CDR3 nucleotides read TGTGCCAAAGACAGGGGGCTTCCTTCTAGCACAGATACGCAGTATTTT. Protein: CAKDRGLPSSTDTQYF.

The chain couples TRBV2 to TRBJ1-4, with D perhaps TRBD1 (6 bases). The germline V gene encodes CDR1 SNHLY and CDR2 FYNNEI. Trimming removed 6 bases from V and 5 bases from J, with 10 bases in between. This CDR3 is 13 amino acids long. CDR3 loop: CASSRGLNEKLFF. CDR3 DNA sequence: TGTGCCAGCAGCAGGGGACTAAATGAAAAACTGTTTTTT.

V usage is TRBV9 and J usage is TRBJ1-4, with 9 bases aligning to TRBD1. This CDR3 is built from 16 residues. The germline gives CDR1 SGDLS, CDR2 YYNGEE. V shed 3 bases, J shed 0 bases, and the junction held 3 bases outside the gene matches. The CDR3 loop is CASSGTGAATNEKLFF. CDR3 DNA: TGTGCCAGCAGCGGGACAGGGGCAGCAACTAATGAAAAACTGTTTTTT. Full variable domain (outside the CDR3, taken from reference TRBV9 and TRBJ1-4): DSGVTQTPKHLITATGQRVTLRCSPRSGDLSVYWYQQSLDQGLQFLIQYYNGEERAKGNILERFSAQQFPDLHSELNLSSLELGDSALYFCASSGTGAATNEKLFFGSGTQLSVL.